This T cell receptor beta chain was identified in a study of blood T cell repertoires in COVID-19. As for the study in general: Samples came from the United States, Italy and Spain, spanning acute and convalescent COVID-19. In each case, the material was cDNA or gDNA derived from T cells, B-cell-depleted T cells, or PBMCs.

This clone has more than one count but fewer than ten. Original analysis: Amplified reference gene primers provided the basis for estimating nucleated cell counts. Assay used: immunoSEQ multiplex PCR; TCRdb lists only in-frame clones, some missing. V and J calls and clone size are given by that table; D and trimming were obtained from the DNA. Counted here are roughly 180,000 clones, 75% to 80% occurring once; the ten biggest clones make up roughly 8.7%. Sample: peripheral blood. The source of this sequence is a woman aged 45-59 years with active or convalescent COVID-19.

The CDR3 DNA reads TGTGCCAGTAGAGGTTTTGGACAGGGCCGGAGCAATCAGCCCCAGCATTTT. Encoded protein: CASRGFGQGRSNQPQHF. The chain is built from TRBV19 and TRBJ1-5; the match to TRBD1 covers 8 bases. J gave up 1 base and V 6 bases, and 11 bases lay outside the gene matches. This CDR3 is built from 17 residues. Germline CDR1 LNHDA, CDR2 SQIVND (reference sequence). Supplemented by reference TRBV19 and TRBJ1-5, the full variable domain reads DGGITQSPKYLFRKEGQNVTLSCEQNLNHDAMYWYRQDPGQGLRLIYYSQIVNDFQKGDIAEGYSVSREKKESFPLTVTSAQKNPTAFYLCASRGFGQGRSNQPQHFGDGTRLSIL.